The 12 T cell receptor beta chains given below trace back to one sample, sequenced in a study of T cell responses to AZD1222 COVID-19 vaccine. The data were produced by immunoSEQ multiplex PCR, yet TCRdb's version contains in-frame clones alone and is incomplete. Of 130,000 to 150,000 clones in the sample, 80% to 90% were seen once. The sample here was peripheral blood, taken on day 0 of AZD1222 vaccination. All receptors come from an adult in good health.

This chain joins TRBV11-2 and TRBJ2-7; no firm D call. The CDR3 runs to 19 residues. Trimming left V 1 base short and J 1 base short, with 23 bases between. Germline lookup yields CDR1 SGHAT and CDR2 FQNNGV. CDR3 region: CASSLVNRPGRKFSYEQYF. The CDR3 nucleotides read TGTGCCAGCAGCTTAGTCAATCGGCCAGGCCGGAAGTTTTCCTACGAGCAGTACTTC.

This clone has more than one count but fewer than ten. The chain has TRBV6-5 and TRBJ2-3; no clear D gene. This CDR3 has 11 residues. The ends were cut back, 6 bases at V and 5 bases at J, with 6 bases in the middle. Germline loops: CDR1 MNHEY, CDR2 SVGAGI. CDR3 in amino acids: CASRNKDTQYF. The DNA of the CDR3 is TGTGCCAGCAGAAATAAAGATACGCAGTATTTT.

This clone showed up just once. As DNA, the CDR3 is TGTGCCACCAGTGGCCCGGCTACGACCGGAACCTACGAGCAGTACTTC. Its translation: CATSGPATTGTYEQYF. This chain joins TRBV24-1 and TRBJ2-7, with D unclear. This CDR3 has 16 amino acids. Germline-derived CDR1 and CDR2 are KGHDR and SFDVKD. V was shortened by 5 bases and J by 2 bases, with 18 bases between the two germline ends.

The chain links TRBV18 to TRBJ2-1; D might be TRBD1 (5 bases). The germline CDR1 and CDR2 sequences are KGHSH and LQKENI. There are 16 residues in the CDR3. Trimming removed 3 bases from V and 1 base from J, with 13 bases in between. The CDR3 here is CASSPLSGMSYNEQFF. CDR3 in DNA: TGTGCCAGCTCACCGCTTTCAGGGATGTCCTACAATGAGCAGTTCTTC. The full variable domain, rest sourced from reference TRBV18 and TRBJ2-1, is NAGVMQNPRHLVRRRGQEARLRCSPMKGHSHVYWYRQLPEEGLKFMVYLQKENIIDESGMPKERFSAEFPKEGPSILRIQQVVRGDSAAYFCASSPLSGMSYNEQFFGPGTRLTVL.

The chain carries TRBV11-2 and TRBJ1-5; no definite D call. This CDR3 spans 15 amino acids. Germline V CDR1 and CDR2: SGHAT, FQNNGV. The ends were cut back, 1 base at V and 0 bases at J, with 7 bases in the middle. The CDR3 nucleotides read TGTGCCAGCAGCTTAGGGGGAAATAGCAATCAGCCCCAGCATTTT. This translates into CASSLGGNSNQPQHF.

The rearrangement uses TRBV19 and TRBJ1-4, with TRBD1 matching over 12 bases. CDR3 length equals 16 residues. Germline values: CDR1 LNHDA, CDR2 SQIVND (reference sequence). Unmatched junction bases numbered 10, after V lost 6 bases and J lost 8 bases. CDR3 region: CASRPSWDRGPEKLFF. CDR3 DNA: TGTGCCAGTAGACCGTCATGGGACAGGGGGCCAGAAAAACTGTTTTTT.

The chain joins TRBV7-8 to TRBJ2-1, with 15 bases aligning to TRBD2. The V gene's germline CDR1 is SGHVS and CDR2 FQNEAQ. The ends lost 10 bases at V and 3 bases at J; junction bases unmatched: 13. CDR3 length: 18 amino acids. CDR3 loop: CATQPGLAGGRNYNEQFF. In DNA form, the CDR3 reads TGTGCCACCCAACCGGGACTAGCGGGAGGACGAAACTACAATGAGCAGTTCTTC.

The rearrangement joins TRBV6-2 or TRBV6-3 to TRBJ1-4; maybe TRBD1 (5 bases). There are 14 residues in the CDR3. V was shortened by 2 bases and J by 7 bases, with 11 bases between the two germline ends. Germline V gives CDR1 MNHEY, CDR2 SVGEGT. The CDR3 DNA reads as TGTGCCAGCAGTTACGGGACTTCAACTGAAAAACTGTTTTTT. It yields the protein CASSYGTSTEKLFF.

This CDR3 reads CASSRGREVGGYTF. CDR3 DNA sequence: TGTGCCAGCAGTCGGGGGCGCGAGGTTGGGGGCTACACCTTC. This sequence joins TRBV6-6 and TRBJ1-2; possibly TRBD1 for D (6 bases). V was clipped by 5 bases and J by 8 bases, with 18 bases between them. CDR1 and CDR2 from the germline V gene are MNHNY and SVGAGI (reference sequence). This CDR3 is built from 14 residues.

The chain uses TRBV20-1 and TRBJ2-3; TRBD2 matches at 7 bases. The length of the CDR3 is 13 residues. The germline CDR1 and CDR2 sequences are DFQATT and SNEGSKA (reference sequence). V lost 3 bases to trimming and J lost 6 bases; unmatched junction nucleotides: 6. The CDR3 loop reads CSASTAGRDTQYF. For the CDR3, the DNA is TGCAGTGCTAGTACCGCCGGGAGGGATACGCAGTATTTT.

This chain uses TRBV5-1 with TRBJ1-1; the match to TRBD1 covers 9 bases. The CDR3 covers 15 residues. Trimming removed 3 bases from V and 1 base from J; junction bases left unmatched: 4. The germline V gene encodes CDR1 SGHRS and CDR2 YFSETQ. CDR3 DNA: TGCGCCAGCAGCTCAGGGACAGGGAGGAACACTGAAGCTTTCTTT. This codes for CASSSGTGRNTEAFF.

As for this clone: This likely traces to a read error, being one base from a far larger clone. V usage is TRBV27 and J usage is TRBJ2-2; D is unresolved. This CDR3 has 12 amino acids. V lost 4 bases to trimming and J lost 3 bases, with 3 bases between them. Germline V gene data show CDR1 as MNHEY and CDR2 as SMNVEV (reference sequence). The CDR3 DNA reads as TGTGCCAGCAGTTCATACACCGGGGAGCTGTTTTTT. Its protein product is CASSSYTGELFF.